This T cell receptor (beta chain) was captured by sequencing in a study of T cells after yellow fever vaccination. TCRdb reprocessed the 5' RACE reads with MiXCR, giving one entry per CDR3 protein. The data contain 240,000 or so distinct CDR3 sequences, roughly 7.2% of them singletons. This CDR3 region has 15 residues. Germline V gene data show CDR1 as SGHTA and CDR2 as FQGNSA. Trimming at V came to 1 base and at J to 2 bases, leaving 1 base not matched to a gene. This TCR was recovered from a young man who received the YFV17D yellow fever vaccine. V and J are TRBV7-2 and TRBJ2-1, with 8 bases that match TRBD1. This sample comprised CD4+ T cells sorted from PBMCs, obtained 15 days after the yellow fever booster vaccination. In DNA form, the CDR3 reads TGTGCCAGCAGCTTAGAACAGGGGGCCTACAATGAGCAGTTCTTC. This gives the protein CASSLEQGAYNEQFF. Supplemented by reference TRBV7-2 and TRBJ2-1, the full variable domain reads GAGVSQSPSNKVTEKGKDVELRCDPISGHTALYWYRQSLGQGLEFLIYFQGNSAPDKSGLPSDRFSAERTGGSVSTLTIQRTQQEDSAVYLCASSLEQGAYNEQFFGPGTRLTVL.